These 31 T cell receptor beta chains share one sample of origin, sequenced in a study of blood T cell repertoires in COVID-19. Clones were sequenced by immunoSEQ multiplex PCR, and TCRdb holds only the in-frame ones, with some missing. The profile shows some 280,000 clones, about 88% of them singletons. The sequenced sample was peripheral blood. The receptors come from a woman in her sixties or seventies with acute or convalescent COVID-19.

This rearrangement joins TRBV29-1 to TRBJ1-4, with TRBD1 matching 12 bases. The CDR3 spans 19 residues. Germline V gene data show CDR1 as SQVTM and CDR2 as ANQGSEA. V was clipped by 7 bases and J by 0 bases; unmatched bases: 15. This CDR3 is CSAVYRDRGQIATNEKLFF. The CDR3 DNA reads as TGCAGCGCCGTTTACAGGGACAGGGGGCAAATTGCAACTAATGAAAAACTGTTTTTT.

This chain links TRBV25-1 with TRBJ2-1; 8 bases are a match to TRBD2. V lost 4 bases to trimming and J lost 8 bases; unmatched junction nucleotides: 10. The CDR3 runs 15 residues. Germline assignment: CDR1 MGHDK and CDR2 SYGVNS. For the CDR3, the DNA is TGTGCCAGCAGTGTCTATAGCGGGAAGGTCGATGAGCAGTTCTTC. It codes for CASSVYSGKVDEQFF.

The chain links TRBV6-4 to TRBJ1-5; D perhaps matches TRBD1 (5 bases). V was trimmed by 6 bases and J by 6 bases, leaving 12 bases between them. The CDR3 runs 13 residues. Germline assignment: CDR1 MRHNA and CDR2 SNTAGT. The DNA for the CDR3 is TGTGCCAGCAGCCCCAGGGAGGGTCAGCCCCAGCATTTT. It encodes CASSPREGQPQHF.

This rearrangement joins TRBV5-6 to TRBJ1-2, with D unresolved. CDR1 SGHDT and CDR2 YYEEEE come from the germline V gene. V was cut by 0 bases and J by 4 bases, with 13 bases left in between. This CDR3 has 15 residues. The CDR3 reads CASSLGPESIYGYTF. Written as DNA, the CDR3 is TGTGCCAGCAGCTTGGGGCCCGAATCCATCTATGGCTACACCTTC.

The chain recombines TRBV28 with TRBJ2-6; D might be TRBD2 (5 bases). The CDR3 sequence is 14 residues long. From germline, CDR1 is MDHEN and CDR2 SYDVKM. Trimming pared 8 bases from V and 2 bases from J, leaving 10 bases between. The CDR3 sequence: CASLDGAGANVLTF. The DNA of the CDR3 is TGTGCCAGCCTTGACGGGGCTGGGGCCAACGTCCTGACTTTC.

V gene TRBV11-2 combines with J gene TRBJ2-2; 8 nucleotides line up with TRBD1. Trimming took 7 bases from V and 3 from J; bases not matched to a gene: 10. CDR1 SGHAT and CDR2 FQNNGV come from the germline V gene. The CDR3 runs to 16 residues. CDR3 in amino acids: CASTFPTGAYTGELFF. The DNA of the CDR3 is TGTGCCAGCACCTTCCCGACAGGGGCCTACACCGGGGAGCTGTTTTTT.

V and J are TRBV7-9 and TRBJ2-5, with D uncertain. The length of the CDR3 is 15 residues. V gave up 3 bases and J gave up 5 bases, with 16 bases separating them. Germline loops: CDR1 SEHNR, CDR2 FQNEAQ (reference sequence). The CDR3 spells CASSFGQALYETQYF. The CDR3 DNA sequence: TGTGCCAGCAGCTTCGGCCAGGCGCTGTACGAGACCCAGTACTTC.

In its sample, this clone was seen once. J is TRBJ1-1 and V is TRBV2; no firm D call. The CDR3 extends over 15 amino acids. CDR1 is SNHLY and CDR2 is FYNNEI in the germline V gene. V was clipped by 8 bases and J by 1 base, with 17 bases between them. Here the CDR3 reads CASLWTLARNTEAFF. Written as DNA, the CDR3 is TGTGCCAGCCTATGGACGCTAGCCCGGAACACTGAAGCTTTCTTT.

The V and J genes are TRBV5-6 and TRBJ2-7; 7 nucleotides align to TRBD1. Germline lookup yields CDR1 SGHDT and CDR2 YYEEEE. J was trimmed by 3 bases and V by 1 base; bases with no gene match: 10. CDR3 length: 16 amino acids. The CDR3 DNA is TGTGCCAGCAGCTTGAAGACAGGGATCCGCGTCTACGAGCAGTACTTC. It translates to CASSLKTGIRVYEQYF.

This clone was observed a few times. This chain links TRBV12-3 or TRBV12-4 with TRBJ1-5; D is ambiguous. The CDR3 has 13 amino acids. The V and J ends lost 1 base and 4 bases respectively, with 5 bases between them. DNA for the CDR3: TGTGCCAGCAGTTTAGGCGAGAATCAGCCCCAGCATTTT. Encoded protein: CASSLGENQPQHF.

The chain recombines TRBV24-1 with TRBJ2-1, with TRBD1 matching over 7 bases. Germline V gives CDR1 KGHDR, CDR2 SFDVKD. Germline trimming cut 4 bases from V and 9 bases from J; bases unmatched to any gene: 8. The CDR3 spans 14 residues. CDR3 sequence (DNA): TGTGCCACCAGTGACCATGACAGGGCCGGTGAGCAGTTCTTC. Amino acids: CATSDHDRAGEQFF.

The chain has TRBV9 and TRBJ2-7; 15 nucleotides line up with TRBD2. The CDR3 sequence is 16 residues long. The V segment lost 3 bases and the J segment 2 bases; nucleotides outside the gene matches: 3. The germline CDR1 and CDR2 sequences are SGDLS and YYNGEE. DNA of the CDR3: TGTGCCAGCAGCGAGGGACTAGCGGGAGGAACCTACGAGCAGTACTTC. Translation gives CASSEGLAGGTYEQYF.

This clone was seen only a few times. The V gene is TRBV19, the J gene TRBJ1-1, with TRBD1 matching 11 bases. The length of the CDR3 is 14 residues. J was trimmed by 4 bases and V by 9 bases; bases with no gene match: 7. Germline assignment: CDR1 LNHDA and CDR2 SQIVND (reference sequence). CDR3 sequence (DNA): TGTGCCAGCCGGACAGGGGGCTTGGTCACTGAAGCTTTCTTT. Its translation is CASRTGGLVTEAFF. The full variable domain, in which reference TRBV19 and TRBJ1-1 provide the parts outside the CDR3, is DGGITQSPKYLFRKEGQNVTLSCEQNLNHDAMYWYRQDPGQGLRLIYYSQIVNDFQKGDIAEGYSVSREKKESFPLTVTSAQKNPTAFYLCASRTGGLVTEAFFGQGTRLTVV.

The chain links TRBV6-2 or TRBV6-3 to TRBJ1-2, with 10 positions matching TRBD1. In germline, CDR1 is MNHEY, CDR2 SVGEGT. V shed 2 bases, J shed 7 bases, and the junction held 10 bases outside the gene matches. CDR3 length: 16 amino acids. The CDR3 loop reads CASSYEPGQGSGGYTF. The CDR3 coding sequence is TGTGCCAGCAGTTACGAACCGGGACAGGGGAGCGGTGGCTACACCTTC.

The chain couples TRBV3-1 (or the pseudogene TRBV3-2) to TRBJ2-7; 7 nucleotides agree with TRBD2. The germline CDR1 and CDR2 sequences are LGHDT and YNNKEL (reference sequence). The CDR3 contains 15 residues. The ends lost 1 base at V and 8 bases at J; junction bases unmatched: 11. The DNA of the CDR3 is TGTGCCAGCAGCCAAGTAAGCGGGATGGGTTCGAAGCAGTACTTC. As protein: CASSQVSGMGSKQYF.

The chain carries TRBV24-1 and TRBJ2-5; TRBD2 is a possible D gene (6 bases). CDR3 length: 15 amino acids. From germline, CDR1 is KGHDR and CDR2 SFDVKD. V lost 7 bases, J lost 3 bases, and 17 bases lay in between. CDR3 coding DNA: TGTGCCACCAGCGCAAGGGGAGGCAGGGAAGAGACCCAGTACTTC. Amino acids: CATSARGGREETQYF.

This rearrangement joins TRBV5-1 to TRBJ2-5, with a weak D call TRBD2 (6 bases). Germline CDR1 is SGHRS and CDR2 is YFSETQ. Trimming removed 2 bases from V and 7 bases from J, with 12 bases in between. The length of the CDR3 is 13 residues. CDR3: CASSFGGAGTQYF. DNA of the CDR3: TGCGCCAGCAGCTTCGGCGGGGCCGGGACCCAGTACTTC.

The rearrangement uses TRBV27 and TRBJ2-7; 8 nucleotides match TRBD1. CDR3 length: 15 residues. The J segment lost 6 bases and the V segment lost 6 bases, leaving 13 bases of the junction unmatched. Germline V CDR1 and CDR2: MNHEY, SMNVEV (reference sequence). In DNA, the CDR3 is TGTGCCAGCAGCCCCCCCGGCAGGGGGCTTTCCGAGCAGTACTTC. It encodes CASSPPGRGLSEQYF.

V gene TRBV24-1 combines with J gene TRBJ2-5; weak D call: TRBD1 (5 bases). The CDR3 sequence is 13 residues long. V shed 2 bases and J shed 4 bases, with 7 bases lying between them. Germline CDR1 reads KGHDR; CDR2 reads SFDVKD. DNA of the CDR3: TGTGCCACCAGTGATTCAGGGTCAGAGACCCAGTACTTC. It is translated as CATSDSGSETQYF.

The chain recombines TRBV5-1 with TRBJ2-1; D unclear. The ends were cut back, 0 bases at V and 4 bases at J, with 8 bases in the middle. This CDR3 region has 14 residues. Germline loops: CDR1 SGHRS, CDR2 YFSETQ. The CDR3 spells CASSLEQPYNEQFF. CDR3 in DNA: TGCGCCAGCAGCTTGGAACAACCTTACAATGAGCAGTTCTTC.

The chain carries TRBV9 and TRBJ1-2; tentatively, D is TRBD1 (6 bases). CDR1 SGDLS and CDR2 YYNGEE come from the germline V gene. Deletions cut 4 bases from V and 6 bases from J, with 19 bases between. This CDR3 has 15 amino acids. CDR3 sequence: CASSTTGGARNGYTF. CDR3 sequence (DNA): TGTGCCAGCAGCACCACCGGGGGGGCGCGTAATGGCTACACCTTC. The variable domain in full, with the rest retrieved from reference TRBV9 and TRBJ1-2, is DSGVTQTPKHLITATGQRVTLRCSPRSGDLSVYWYQQSLDQGLQFLIQYYNGEERAKGNILERFSAQQFPDLHSELNLSSLELGDSALYFCASSTTGGARNGYTFGSGTRLTVV.

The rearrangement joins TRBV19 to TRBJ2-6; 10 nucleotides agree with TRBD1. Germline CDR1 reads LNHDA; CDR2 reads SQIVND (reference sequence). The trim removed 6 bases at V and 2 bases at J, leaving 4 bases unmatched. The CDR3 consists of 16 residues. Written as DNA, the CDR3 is TGTGCCAGTAGCTCGACAGGGGGCGCTGGGGCCAACGTCCTGACTTTC. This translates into CASSSTGGAGANVLTF.

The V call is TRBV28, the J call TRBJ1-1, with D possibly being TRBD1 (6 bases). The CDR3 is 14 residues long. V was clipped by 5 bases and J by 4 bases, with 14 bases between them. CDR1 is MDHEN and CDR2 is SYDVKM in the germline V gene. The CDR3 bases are TGTGCCAGCAGTAGACGGACAGCCGGCACTGAAGCTTTCTTT. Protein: CASSRRTAGTEAFF.

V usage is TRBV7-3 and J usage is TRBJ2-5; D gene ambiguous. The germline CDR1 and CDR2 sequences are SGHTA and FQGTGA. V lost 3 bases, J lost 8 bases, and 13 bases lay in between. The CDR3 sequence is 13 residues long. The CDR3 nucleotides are TGTGCCAGCAGCTTCGCCATCGACTCCACCCAGTACTTC. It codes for CASSFAIDSTQYF.

CDR3 sequence: CSVEGPGTGNYGYTF. The CDR3 DNA reads TGCAGCGTTGAAGGTCCCGGGACAGGCAATTATGGCTACACCTTC. The chain couples TRBV29-1 to TRBJ1-2, with TRBD1 matching 8 bases. Germline V gene lookup returns CDR1 SQVTM and CDR2 ANQGSEA. This CDR3 region has 15 residues. Trimming at V came to 1 base and at J to 5 bases, leaving 9 bases not matched to a gene.

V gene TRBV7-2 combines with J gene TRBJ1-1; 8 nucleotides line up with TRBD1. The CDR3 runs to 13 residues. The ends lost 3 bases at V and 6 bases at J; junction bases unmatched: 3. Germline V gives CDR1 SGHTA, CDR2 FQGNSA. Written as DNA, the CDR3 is TGTGCCAGCAGCTTCTCAGGGGGCGCTGAAGCTTTCTTT. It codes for CASSFSGGAEAFF.

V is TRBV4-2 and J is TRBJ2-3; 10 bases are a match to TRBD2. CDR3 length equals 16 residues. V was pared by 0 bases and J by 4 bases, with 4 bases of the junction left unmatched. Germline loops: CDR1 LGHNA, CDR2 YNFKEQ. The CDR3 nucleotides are TGTGCCAGCAGCCAAGATTCGCTAGCGGGAGCAGATACGCAGTATTTT. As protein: CASSQDSLAGADTQYF.

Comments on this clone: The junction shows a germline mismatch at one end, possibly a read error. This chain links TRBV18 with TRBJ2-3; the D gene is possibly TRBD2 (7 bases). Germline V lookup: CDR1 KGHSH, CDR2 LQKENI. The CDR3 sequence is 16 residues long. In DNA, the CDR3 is TGTGCCCGCTCACCCGGCGGGGGCTCCCCTGGGGATACGCAGTATTTT. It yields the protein CARSPGGGSPGDTQYF.

CDR3 nucleotides: TGCGCCAGCAGCCAAGGCGGACTAGCGGGAGAGTACGAGCAGTACTTC. Translating it yields CASSQGGLAGEYEQYF. The rearrangement links TRBV4-1 to TRBJ2-7; 13 bases match TRBD2. The CDR3 contains 16 residues. The J segment lost 4 bases and the V segment lost 1 base, leaving 4 bases of the junction unmatched. Germline CDR1 is MGHRA and CDR2 is YSYEKL.

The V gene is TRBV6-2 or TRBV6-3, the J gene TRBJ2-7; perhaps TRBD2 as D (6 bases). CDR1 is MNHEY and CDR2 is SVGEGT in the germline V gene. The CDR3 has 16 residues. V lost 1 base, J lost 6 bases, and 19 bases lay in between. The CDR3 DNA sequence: TGTGCCAGCAGTTACTTTCTGGGACTCACGCTTAGCGAGCAGTACTTC. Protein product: CASSYFLGLTLSEQYF.

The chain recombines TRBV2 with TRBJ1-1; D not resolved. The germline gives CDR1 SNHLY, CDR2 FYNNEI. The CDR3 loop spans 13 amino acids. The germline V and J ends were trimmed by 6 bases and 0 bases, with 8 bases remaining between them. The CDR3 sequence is CASRAGMNTEAFF. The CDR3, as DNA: TGTGCCAGCAGGGCGGGGATGAACACTGAAGCTTTCTTT.